A single sample gave rise to the 28 T cell receptor beta chains below, sequenced in a study of blood T cell repertoires in COVID-19. Libraries were prepared by immunoSEQ multiplex PCR; TCRdb keeps only in-frame clonotypes and omits some of them. Of 200,000 to 250,000 clones listed, roughly 81% were seen once; the top ten hold around 7.2%. Material for sequencing was peripheral blood. The origin of the receptors is a woman older than 75 with COVID-19, enrolled during active disease.

In its sample, this clone was seen a few times. The chain couples TRBV5-1 to TRBJ1-2; D possibly corresponds to TRBD1 (5 bases). CDR1 SGHRS and CDR2 YFSETQ come from the germline V gene. The CDR3 runs 13 residues. Trimming pared 1 base from V and 4 bases from J, leaving 8 bases between. For the CDR3, the DNA is TGCGCCAGCAGCTTGAGGGGAGGCTATGGCTACACCTTC. This sequence encodes CASSLRGGYGYTF.

V usage is TRBV7-6 and J usage is TRBJ1-1; D may be TRBD1 (6 bases). This CDR3 has 13 amino acids. The germline gives CDR1 SGHVS, CDR2 FNYEAQ. V shed 4 bases and J shed 1 base, with 7 bases lying between them. This chain's CDR3 is CASSSGQNTEAFF. CDR3 in DNA: TGTGCCAGCAGCTCGGGACAGAACACTGAAGCTTTCTTT.

This clone was found once. The rearrangement links TRBV5-4 to TRBJ1-2; a possible D gene is TRBD1 (6 bases). Germline loops: CDR1 SGHNT, CDR2 YYREEE (reference sequence). CDR3 length: 12 residues. V shed 1 base and J shed 6 bases, with 7 bases lying between them. In nucleotides, the CDR3 is TGTGCCAGCAGCTTGCAGGGGAATGGCTACACCTTC. This sequence encodes CASSLQGNGYTF.

J is TRBJ2-7 and V is TRBV20-1; D call uncertain. This CDR3 region has 10 residues. In germline, CDR1 is DFQATT, CDR2 SNEGSKA (reference sequence). V lost 3 bases and J lost 10, with 10 bases in between. CDR3 bases: TGCAGTGCTAGGAAGCCCGCACAGTACTTC. Translating it yields CSARKPAQYF.

The rearrangement uses TRBV4-2 and TRBJ2-1; tentative D call: TRBD2 (5 bases). Germline V lookup: CDR1 LGHNA, CDR2 YNFKEQ. This CDR3 region has 12 residues. Trimming removed 3 bases from V and 9 bases from J, with 9 bases in between. The CDR3 is CASSHVGSEQFF. As DNA, the CDR3 is TGTGCCAGCAGCCATGTAGGGAGTGAGCAGTTCTTC.

The gene calls are TRBV7-9 and TRBJ1-2, with 7 positions matching TRBD1. V lost 4 bases to trimming and J lost 7 bases; unmatched junction nucleotides: 12. This CDR3 contains 15 residues. Germline values: CDR1 SEHNR, CDR2 FQNEAQ (reference sequence). CDR3 sequence reads: CASSSIGTVTIGYTF. CDR3 nucleotide sequence: TGTGCCAGCAGCTCCATAGGGACAGTCACAATTGGCTACACCTTC.

The chain uses TRBV28 and TRBJ2-5; the D gene is possibly TRBD1 (5 bases). CDR1 is MDHEN, CDR2 SYDVKM, per germline. Trimming removed 8 bases from V and 5 bases from J, with 21 bases in between. There are 15 residues in the CDR3. As DNA, the CDR3 is TGTGCCAGCTCGACCCCAGGGCTGGGTTATGAGACCCAGTACTTC. Amino acid sequence: CASSTPGLGYETQYF.

The rearrangement joins TRBV28 to TRBJ2-7; 8 bases are shared with TRBD2. Trimming took 10 bases from V and 1 from J; bases not matched to a gene: 6. CDR3 size: 13 residues. The germline V gene encodes CDR1 MDHEN and CDR2 SYDVKM. This CDR3 is CATYRGGSYEQYF. CDR3 coding DNA: TGTGCCACCTACCGGGGGGGGTCCTACGAGCAGTACTTC.

This sequence joins TRBV4-1 and TRBJ1-4; unclear D gene. Trimming took off 2 bases at V and 4 bases at J, with 5 bases between the two ends. Germline CDR1 MGHRA, CDR2 YSYEKL. The CDR3 has 13 residues. The CDR3 here is CASSQWHNEKLFF. The CDR3 nucleotides read TGCGCCAGCAGCCAATGGCATAATGAAAAACTGTTTTTT.

This chain connects TRBV6-1 to TRBJ1-3, with D perhaps TRBD1 (6 bases). Trimming took 8 bases from V and 2 from J, leaving 13 bases between them. CDR3 length: 14 amino acids. Germline CDR1 is MNHNS and CDR2 is SASEGT. The DNA for the CDR3 is TGTGCCAGCCGGGCAGGGGAAGCTGGAAACACCATATATTTT. Amino acid sequence: CASRAGEAGNTIYF.

V gene TRBV4-1 combines with J gene TRBJ1-6; D ambiguous. The CDR3 has 16 amino acids. V was shortened by 1 base and J by 0 bases, with 7 bases between the two germline ends. Looked up from germline, CDR1 is MGHRA and CDR2 is YSYEKL. CDR3 amino acids: CASSQVSSSYNSPLHF. As DNA, the CDR3 is TGCGCCAGCAGCCAAGTGAGTTCCTCCTATAATTCACCCCTCCACTTT.

This chain joins TRBV5-1 and TRBJ1-1; the D is unclear. CDR1 SGHRS and CDR2 YFSETQ come from the germline V gene. The CDR3 is 13 amino acids. V lost 1 base and J lost 5, with 9 bases in between. This CDR3 reads CASSLRGRTEAFF. The CDR3 DNA sequence: TGCGCCAGCAGCTTGCGGGGAAGAACTGAAGCTTTCTTT.

The chain employs TRBV6-5 and TRBJ2-7; TRBD2 agrees at 7 bases. Germline CDR1 MNHEY, CDR2 SVGAGI. The CDR3 consists of 15 residues. V lost 5 bases to trimming and J lost 2 bases; unmatched junction nucleotides: 9. CDR3 amino acids: CASSIEQGGTYEQYF. For the CDR3, the DNA is TGTGCCAGCAGTATAGAGCAGGGAGGGACCTACGAGCAGTACTTC.

The gene calls are TRBV27 and TRBJ1-5, with D unresolved. This CDR3 spans 13 amino acids. CDR1 MNHEY and CDR2 SMNVEV come from the germline V gene (reference sequence). V gave up 2 bases and J gave up 7 bases, with 9 bases separating them. DNA for the CDR3: TGTGCCAGCAGTTTAGAGCGGGCCCAGCCCCAGCATTTT. It encodes CASSLERAQPQHF.

The rearrangement joins TRBV4-2 to TRBJ2-3; TRBD2 aligns across 11 bases. Per germline, CDR1 LGHNA and CDR2 YNFKEQ. V shed 0 bases, J shed 5 bases, and the junction held 16 bases outside the gene matches. The CDR3 sequence is 20 residues long. In DNA form, the CDR3 reads TGTGCCAGCAGCCAAGATCCAGGGGGCATATTAGCGGGAGGGCTAGATACGCAGTATTTT. It yields the protein CASSQDPGGILAGGLDTQYF.

The V gene is TRBV19, the J gene TRBJ1-5; D not certain. Germline V gene data show CDR1 as LNHDA and CDR2 as SQIVND (reference sequence). This CDR3 has 15 amino acids. V was pared by 3 bases and J by 4 bases, with 13 bases between. CDR3 residues: CASSMRRGGNQPQHF. The CDR3 region has the DNA TGTGCCAGTAGTATGAGGCGGGGAGGGAATCAGCCCCAGCATTTT. Full variable domain (rest looked up from reference TRBV19 and TRBJ1-5): DGGITQSPKYLFRKEGQNVTLSCEQNLNHDAMYWYRQDPGQGLRLIYYSQIVNDFQKGDIAEGYSVSREKKESFPLTVTSAQKNPTAFYLCASSMRRGGNQPQHFGDGTRLSIL.

The chain uses TRBV20-1 and TRBJ1-2; tentative D call: TRBD1 (6 bases). The CDR3 is 14 residues long. Germline-derived CDR1 and CDR2 are DFQATT and SNEGSKA (reference sequence). Trimming shortened V by 3 bases and J by 7 bases, and 18 bases separated the two germline ends. The CDR3 here is CSASPSGVLAGYTF. The CDR3 nucleotides are TGCAGTGCTAGTCCCTCAGGGGTGCTAGCTGGCTACACCTTC.

The rearrangement joins TRBV6-5 to TRBJ2-2, with 12 bases lining up with TRBD2. Per the germline V gene, CDR1 is MNHEY and CDR2 is SVGAGI. V trimming: 2 bases; J trimming: 5 bases; junction bases outside the gene matches: 3. This CDR3 has 16 amino acids. For the CDR3, the DNA is TGTGCCAGCAGTTACGAGACTAGCGGGAGAACCGGGGAGCTGTTTTTT. Amino acids: CASSYETSGRTGELFF.

The chain has TRBV18 and TRBJ2-2; weak D call: TRBD1 (5 bases). The CDR3 is 16 residues long. V lost 2 bases and J lost 1, with 11 bases in between. Looked up from germline, CDR1 is KGHSH and CDR2 is LQKENI. CDR3 DNA sequence: TGTGCCAGCTCACCAATAGGCCAGGGGAACACCGGGGAGCTGTTTTTT. It is translated as CASSPIGQGNTGELFF.

The rearrangement joins TRBV6-5 to TRBJ2-7; tentatively, D is TRBD2 (5 bases). This CDR3 has 14 amino acids. Germline V gene sequence: CDR1 MNHEY, CDR2 SVGAGI. The germline V and J ends were trimmed by 5 bases and 5 bases, with 16 bases remaining between them. CDR3 in amino acids: CASSTLFGSHEQYF. The CDR3 DNA reads as TGTGCCAGCAGTACCCTGTTTGGGAGCCACGAGCAGTACTTC.

The rearrangement links TRBV6-5 to TRBJ1-2; perhaps TRBD1 as D (6 bases). The V gene's germline CDR1 is MNHEY and CDR2 SVGAGI. V was pared by 6 bases and J by 8 bases, with 16 bases between. CDR3 length: 13 amino acids. DNA of the CDR3: TGTGCCAGCAGACTCTCAGGGGATGTCGGCTACACCTTC. Translating gives CASRLSGDVGYTF.

CDR3 nucleotides: TGTGCCAGTAGTACCGGACGGGGGGATAATTCACCCCTCCACTTT. This sequence encodes CASSTGRGDNSPLHF. The chain couples TRBV19 to TRBJ1-6, with D tentatively TRBD1 (5 bases). Trimming removed 4 bases from V and 5 bases from J, with 12 bases in between. The germline V gene has CDR1 LNHDA and CDR2 SQIVND (reference sequence). This CDR3 contains 15 residues.

This chain uses TRBV19 with TRBJ1-3; 9 positions agree with TRBD1. This CDR3 contains 16 residues. V trimming: 7 bases; J trimming: 5 bases; junction bases outside the gene matches: 12. The germline gives CDR1 LNHDA, CDR2 SQIVND (reference sequence). The CDR3 nucleotides are TGTGCCAGTAAGGATTATATGGGGACAGGGCGAAACACCATATATTTT. Translation: CASKDYMGTGRNTIYF.

The gene calls are TRBV3-1 (or the pseudogene TRBV3-2) and TRBJ2-7; D is possibly TRBD2 (6 bases). The CDR3 sequence is 15 residues long. The ends were cut back, 4 bases at V and 0 bases at J, with 13 bases in the middle. Per the germline V gene, CDR1 is LGHDT and CDR2 is YNNKEL (reference sequence). Here the CDR3 DNA reads TGTGCCAGCAGCCCTCCCGGGGGACTCTCCTACGAGCAGTACTTC. Protein: CASSPPGGLSYEQYF.

The V gene is TRBV5-1, the J gene TRBJ1-6; 8 nucleotides align to TRBD1. This CDR3 is 14 amino acids long. Losses at the gene ends were 5 bases for V and 10 bases for J; bases not matched to a gene: 8. The germline CDR1 and CDR2 sequences are SGHRS and YFSETQ. The CDR3 loop reads CASSFRTGSSPLHF. CDR3 nucleotide sequence: TGCGCCAGCAGTTTTAGGACAGGGTCCTCACCCCTCCACTTT.

This chain joins TRBV24-1 and TRBJ2-1; 8 positions match TRBD2. With V trimmed by 3 bases and J by 5 bases, 5 bases remained unmatched. CDR1 and CDR2 from the germline V gene are KGHDR and SFDVKD. The CDR3 runs to 15 residues. CDR3 sequence: CATSDPGTRNNEQFF. As DNA, the CDR3 is TGTGCCACCAGTGATCCCGGGACTAGAAACAATGAGCAGTTCTTC.

As to this clone: At one of its ends the junction is not consistent with the germline gene, which may arise from a read error. The sample holds other DNA sequences that translate to the same CDR3. The chain links TRBV19 to TRBJ1-6; tentative D call: TRBD1 (6 bases). The germline V gene encodes CDR1 LNHDA and CDR2 SQIVND (reference sequence). The CDR3 is 13 amino acids. The CDR3 nucleotides are TGTGCCACTCAGACAGGAGGTAATTCACCCCTCCATTTT. This codes for CATQTGGNSPLHF.

The rearrangement joins TRBV11-2 to TRBJ1-1; 9 positions match TRBD1. This CDR3 region has 15 residues. Germline V CDR1 and CDR2: SGHAT, FQNNGV. V lost 3 bases to trimming and J lost 0 bases; unmatched junction nucleotides: 2. This CDR3 reads CASSFGTGMNTEAFF. CDR3 DNA: TGTGCCAGCAGCTTCGGGACAGGGATGAACACTGAAGCTTTCTTT. The whole variable domain, remainder taken from reference TRBV11-2 and TRBJ1-1, is EAGVAQSPRYKIIEKRQSVAFWCNPISGHATLYWYQQILGQGPKLLIQFQNNGVVDDSQLPKDRFSAERLKGVDSTLKIQPAKLEDSAVYLCASSFGTGMNTEAFFGQGTRLTVV.